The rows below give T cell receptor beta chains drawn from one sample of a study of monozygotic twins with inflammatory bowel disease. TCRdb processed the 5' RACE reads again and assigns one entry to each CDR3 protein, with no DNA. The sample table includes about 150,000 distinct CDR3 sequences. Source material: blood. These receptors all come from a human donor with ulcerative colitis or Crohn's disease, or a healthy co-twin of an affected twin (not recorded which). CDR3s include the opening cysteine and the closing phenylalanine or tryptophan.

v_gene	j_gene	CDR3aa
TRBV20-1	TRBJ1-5	CSAARQALGIGNQPQHF
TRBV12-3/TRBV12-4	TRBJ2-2	CAGSLGSHPTGELFF
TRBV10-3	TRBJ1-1	CAISDVVTFGQTQRAFF
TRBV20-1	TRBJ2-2	CSAGKLASHTGELFF
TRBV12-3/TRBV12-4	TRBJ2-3	CASRTFREIADTQYF
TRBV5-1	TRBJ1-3	CASSLAGEASPSGNTIYF
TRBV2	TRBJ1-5	CASSVGAGRNQPQHF
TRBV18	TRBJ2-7	CASSPSGGVSYEQYF
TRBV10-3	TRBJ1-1	CAVHRDLNTEAFF
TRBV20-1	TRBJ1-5	CSAYFSNQPQHF
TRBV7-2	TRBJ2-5	CASSRGTEHRTQYF
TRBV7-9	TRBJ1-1	CASTPSVGNTEAFF
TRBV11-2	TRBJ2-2	CASGGQGTGELFF
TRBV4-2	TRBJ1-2	CASSQGDNYGYTF
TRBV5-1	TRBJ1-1	CASSLGQGAGTEAFF
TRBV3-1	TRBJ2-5	CASSQRIVETQYF
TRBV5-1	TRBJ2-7	CASSFAGNYEQYF
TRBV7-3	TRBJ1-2	CASSLTARGNGYTF
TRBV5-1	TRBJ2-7	CASSTGTRGYEQYF
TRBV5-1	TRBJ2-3	CASSPTSGSGADTQYF
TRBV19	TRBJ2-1	CASSSHPPLAGAYNEQFF
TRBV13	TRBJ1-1	CASSRLWGSTEAFF
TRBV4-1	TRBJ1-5	CASSQEGGNQPQHF
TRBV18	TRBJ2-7	CASSLLPSSYEQYF
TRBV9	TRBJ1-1	CASSPMVGASGTEAFF
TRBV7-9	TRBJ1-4	CASSPRAYPNEKLFF
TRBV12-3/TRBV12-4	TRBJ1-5	CASSTMTGSQPQHF
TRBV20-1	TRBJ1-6	CSARGGAGGGNSPLHF
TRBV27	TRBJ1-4	CASSVFRDRNEKLFF
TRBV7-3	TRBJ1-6	CASSLTGNSPLHF
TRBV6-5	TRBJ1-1	CASSYWGQNTEAFF
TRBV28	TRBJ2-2	CASSLSPRTGELFF
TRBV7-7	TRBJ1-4	CASSLAGGGNEKLFF
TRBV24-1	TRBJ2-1	CATRTTSGNNEQFF
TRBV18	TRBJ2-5	CASSPPEGQETQYF
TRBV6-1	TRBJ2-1	CASSEIWTNPNEQFF
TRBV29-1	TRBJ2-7	CSVSGGGSYEQYF
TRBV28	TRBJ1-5	CASRTGTGVGQPQHF
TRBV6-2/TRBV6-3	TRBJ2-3	CASRLQGALTDTQYF
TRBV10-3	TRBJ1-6	CAISPDSENSPLHF
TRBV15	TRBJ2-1	CATRPLRDRGLGREQFF
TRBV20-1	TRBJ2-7	CSAREVTEEQYF
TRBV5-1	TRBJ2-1	CASTQGAGFYNEQFF
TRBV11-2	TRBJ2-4	CASSLVWDRASLAKNIQYF
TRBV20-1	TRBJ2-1	CSASFPGDEQFF